A selection of T cell receptor beta chains follows, all from one sample in a study of cytomegalovirus exposure and HLA in healthy donors. Clones were read by immunoSEQ multiplex PCR, and TCRdb kept only the in-frame ones, dropping some. The table has around 170,000 clones, around three quarters seen once. The source material was PBMCs. The receptors here all came from a woman aged 45 to 65 in good health and CMV-seropositive. Each CDR3 is given with its conserved first and last residue. A D gene is named only where the DNA matches it firmly. A row's size may be missing; if present it is once, few, many or a size class.

v_call,j_call,clone_size,d_call,cdr3_nt,cdr3_aa
TRBV29-1,TRBJ1-2,few,TRBD1,TGCAGCGTTAAGACAGGGATTAACTATGGCTACACCTTC,CSVKTGINYGYTF
TRBV7-2,TRBJ2-2,.,TRBD1,TGTGCCAGCAGAGAACCGGGACAGGGAACCGGGGAGCTGTTTTTT,CASREPGQGTGELFF
TRBV18,TRBJ1-2,once,.,TGTGCCAGCTCACCGCAGAACTATGGCTACACCTTC,CASSPQNYGYTF
TRBV5-1,TRBJ2-5,.,TRBD1,TGCGCCAGCAGCGGTCGGGACAGAGGTCAAGAGACCCAGTACTTC,CASSGRDRGQETQYF
TRBV28,TRBJ2-7,.,.,TGTGCCAGCAGTACCCGGCTAGCTAGATCCTACGAGCAGTACTTC,CASSTRLARSYEQYF
TRBV15,TRBJ2-5,.,TRBD1,TGTGCCACCAGCAGTGACAGGGTTCGAGAGACCCAGTACTTC,CATSSDRVRETQYF
TRBV28,TRBJ2-7,.,.,TGTGCCAGCAGTTTCCCTACTAGCCTTCCCTACGAGCAGTACTTC,CASSFPTSLPYEQYF
TRBV5-1,TRBJ2-5,.,TRBD1,TGCGCCAGCAGCTCCCAGGGGGCCCAAGAGACCCAGTACTTC,CASSSQGAQETQYF
TRBV15,TRBJ1-3,few,.,TGTGCCACCAGCAGAGATGAGGGGGACGGAAACACCATATATTTT,CATSRDEGDGNTIYF
TRBV5-1,TRBJ2-7,.,TRBD1,TGCGCCAGCAGCTTGGGTCCGGGACAGGGTCTTTACGAGCAGTACTTC,CASSLGPGQGLYEQYF
TRBV9,TRBJ2-2,.,TRBD1,TGTGCCAGCAGCGCGGCGACAGGGGTATTGTACACCGGGGAGCTGTTTTTT,CASSAATGVLYTGELFF
TRBV7-3,TRBJ2-7,.,.,TGTGCCAGCAGCTTAACAGACTCCTACGAGCAGTACTTC,CASSLTDSYEQYF
TRBV5-1,TRBJ1-1,.,TRBD1,TGCGCCAGCAGCTTGGGGACAGGGATAACTGAAGCTTTCTTT,CASSLGTGITEAFF
TRBV7-7,TRBJ2-1,.,.,TGTGCTAGCAGCCCCGGTGGTAGCGGTTCCTACAATGAGCAGTTCTTC,CASSPGGSGSYNEQFF
TRBV7-9,TRBJ1-1,.,.,TGTGCCAGCAGCTACGCTGCGGCTGAAGCTTTCTTT,CASSYAAAEAFF
TRBV5-6,TRBJ1-1,.,.,TGTGCCAGCAGCTTGGTAGAGGTGATGAACACTGAAGCTTTCTTT,CASSLVEVMNTEAFF
TRBV28,TRBJ2-2,.,.,TGTGCCAGCAGTTTAGGGTCGTGGAGGACCGGGGAGCTGTTTTTT,CASSLGSWRTGELFF
TRBV28,TRBJ1-4,.,.,TGTGCCAGCAGTTTGGCCGATGCAACTAATGAAAAACTGTTTTTT,CASSLADATNEKLFF
TRBV7-9,TRBJ1-2,once,.,TGTGCCAGCAGCCTACTTTATGGCTACACCTTC,CASSLLYGYTF
TRBV5-1,TRBJ2-2,.,.,TGCGCCAGCAGCTTGAAATGGGGGGGCAGGGGATTCACCGGGGAGCTGTTTTTT,CASSLKWGGRGFTGELFF
TRBV5-6,TRBJ2-7,.,TRBD1,TGTGCCAGCAGCCCGGAACCGGGGACAGGGGCCGAGCAGTACTTC,CASSPEPGTGAEQYF
TRBV5-8,TRBJ1-2,.,.,TGTGCCAGCAGCCTGGACGCCCCCGGGACATTTAACTATGGCTACACCTTC,CASSLDAPGTFNYGYTF
TRBV28,TRBJ1-1,.,TRBD1,TGTGCCAGCGGGTCGTCCAGGGGGCTCACTGAAGCTTTCTTT,CASGSSRGLTEAFF
TRBV6-5,TRBJ1-1,.,.,TGTGCCAGCACCCAGGGCCTCGAGGCTTTCTTT,CASTQGLEAFF
TRBV4-2,TRBJ1-2,.,.,TGTGCCAGCAGCCCCCATCCGGGGTCTGGCTATGGCTACACCTTC,CASSPHPGSGYGYTF
TRBV4-2,TRBJ1-2,.,.,TGTGCCAGCAGCGCGCGGGCAGCCTATGGCTACACCTTC,CASSARAAYGYTF
TRBV9,TRBJ2-1,few,TRBD2,TGTGCCAGCAGCGTAGGGGGAGTAGCGGGTGGCAATGAGCAGTTCTTC,CASSVGGVAGGNEQFF
TRBV29-1,TRBJ1-2,.,TRBD1,TGCAGCGTTGAAGACCTATCTCCCCTGGACAGGCGTGACTATGGCTACACCTTC,CSVEDLSPLDRRDYGYTF